The present T cell receptor (beta chain) was sequenced within a study of CD8+ T cells in alopecia areata. Study at large: Oral tofacitinib, 5 to 10 mg twice daily, was given in an open-label trial. After 6 to 18 months of tofacitinib, follow-up continued 6 months off drug.

TCR sequencing used cDNA made by reverse transcription of extracted RNA. This table comes from immunoSEQ multiplex PCR, and its TCRdb copy is limited to in-frame clones, with some not included. Of roughly 150,000 clones in the sample, around 87% were seen once. Sequencing used CD8+ T cells sorted from blood, obtained at week 0. The receptor was isolated from a human donor with alopecia areata.

The CDR3 sequence is CASSGTSGRAGDEQFF. The CDR3 nucleotides read TGTGCCAGCAGTGGGACTAGCGGGAGGGCCGGGGATGAGCAGTTCTTC. The chain combines TRBV6-1 with TRBJ2-1, with TRBD2 matching over 15 bases. Unmatched junction bases numbered 6, after V lost 4 bases and J lost 8 bases. Germline CDR1 and CDR2: MNHNS and SASEGT. The length of the CDR3 is 16 residues.